The rows below give T cell receptor beta chains drawn from one sample of a study of cytomegalovirus exposure and HLA in healthy donors. Profiled with immunoSEQ multiplex PCR; TCRdb holds only in-frame clones, not every one. The sample carries 180,000 or so clones, 81% recorded once. Specimen: PBMCs. The receptors shown here come from a young woman in good health and CMV-seropositive. Each CDR3 is given with its conserved first and last residue. D genes are given only for firm matches. A row's size may be missing; if present it is once, few, many or a size class.

TRBV11-2	-	TRBJ2-1	-	TGTGCCAGCAGCTTGGCGGGGCAATCCCTAGACAATGAGCAGTTCTTC	CASSLAGQSLDNEQFF
TRBV6-6	-	TRBJ2-2	TRBD2	TGTGCCAGCGGGGGGGGCGGGGAGCTGTTTTTT	CASGGGGELFF
TRBV7-9	once	TRBJ1-1	-	TGTGCCAGCAGCACGCACCCCGGGACTGAAGCTTTCTTT	CASSTHPGTEAFF
TRBV6-1	-	TRBJ2-1	-	TGTGCCAGCAGTCAGACCGAGACTTCGTCAAAGGAGCAGTTCTTC	CASSQTETSSKEQFF
TRBV7-2	-	TRBJ2-1	-	TGTGCCAGCAGCATACACACCTTGGGGGGCAATGAGCAGTTCTTC	CASSIHTLGGNEQFF
TRBV5-6	-	TRBJ1-2	-	TGTGCCAGCAGCTATACAAGGGCGCTAGCGAATCTAGCTAACTATGGCTACACCTTC	CASSYTRALANLANYGYTF
TRBV2	-	TRBJ2-1	TRBD2	TGTGCCAGTTTGACTAGCGGGGTCTCTATTGGGCAGTTCTTC	CASLTSGVSIGQFF
TRBV7-2	-	TRBJ2-1	-	TGTGCCAGCAGCAGCTTGGGGGGAAGTTACAATGAGCAGTTCTTC	CASSSLGGSYNEQFF
TRBV2	-	TRBJ2-7	TRBD1	TGTGCCACCGGACAGGGGGCATACGAGCAGTACTTC	CATGQGAYEQYF
TRBV7-9	-	TRBJ2-7	-	TGTGCCAGCAGCTTTGAGGGTGGCTCCTACGAGCAGTACTTC	CASSFEGGSYEQYF
TRBV19	few	TRBJ2-6	TRBD1	TGTGCCAGTACCCGGGACAGGTCCCCCTCTGGGGCCAACGTCCTGACTTTC	CASTRDRSPSGANVLTF
TRBV19	-	TRBJ1-1	-	TGTGCCAGCGCATTACCGGGGGGAGGCACTGAAGCTTTCTTT	CASALPGGGTEAFF
TRBV5-6	-	TRBJ1-1	-	TGTGCCAGCAGCTTGGATCTGGGTGGCAGGTTTAAGAACACTGAAGCTTTCTTT	CASSLDLGGRFKNTEAFF